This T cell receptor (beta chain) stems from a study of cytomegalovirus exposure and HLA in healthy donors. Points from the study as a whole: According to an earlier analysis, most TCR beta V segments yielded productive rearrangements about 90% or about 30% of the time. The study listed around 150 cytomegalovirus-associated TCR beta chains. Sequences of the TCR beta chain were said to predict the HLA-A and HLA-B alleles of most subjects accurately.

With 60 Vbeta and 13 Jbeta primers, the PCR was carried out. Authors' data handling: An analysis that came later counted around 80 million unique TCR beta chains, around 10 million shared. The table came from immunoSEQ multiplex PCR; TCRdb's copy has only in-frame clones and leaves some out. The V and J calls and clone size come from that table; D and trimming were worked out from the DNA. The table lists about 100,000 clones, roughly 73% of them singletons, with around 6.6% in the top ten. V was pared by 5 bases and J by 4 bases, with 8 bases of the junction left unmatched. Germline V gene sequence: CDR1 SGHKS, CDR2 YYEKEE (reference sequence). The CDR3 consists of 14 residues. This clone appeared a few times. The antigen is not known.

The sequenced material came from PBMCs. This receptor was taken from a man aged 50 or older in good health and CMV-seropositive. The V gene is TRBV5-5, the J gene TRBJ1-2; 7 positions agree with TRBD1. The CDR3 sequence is CASRDRQGGYGYTF. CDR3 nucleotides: TGTGCCAGCAGGGACCGACAGGGTGGCTATGGCTACACCTTC. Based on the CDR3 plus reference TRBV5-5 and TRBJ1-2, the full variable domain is DAGVTQSPTHLIKTRGQQVTLRCSPISGHKSVSWYQQVLGQGPQFIFQYYEKEERGRGNFPDRFSARQFPNYSSELNVNALLLGDSALYLCASRDRQGGYGYTFGSGTRLTVV.